The 2 T cell receptor beta chains below come from one sample, sequenced in a study of T cells after yellow fever vaccination. TCRdb re-derived calls from the 5' RACE reads in MiXCR, one entry per CDR3 protein. The sample holds hundreds of thousands of distinct CDR3 sequences, 3.6% seen once. This specimen was PBMCs, taken on the day of the yellow fever booster vaccination. The receptors originated from a man younger than 30 who received the YFV17D yellow fever vaccine.

This clonotype was seen at least ten times. J is TRBJ2-3 and V is TRBV6-2 or TRBV6-3, with 7 bases matching TRBD1. V shed 7 bases and J 6 bases; nucleotides not matched to a gene: 16. Per the germline V gene, CDR1 is MNHEY and CDR2 is SVGEGT. This CDR3 comprises 16 residues. The CDR3 loop reads CASKKTGTADRDTQYF. CDR3 DNA sequence: TGTGCCAGCAAAAAGACCGGGACAGCGGATCGGGATACGCAGTATTTT.

This clonotype has ten or more counts. The V gene is TRBV27, the J gene TRBJ2-2; TRBD1 aligns across 10 bases. There are 16 residues in the CDR3. The trim removed 5 bases at V and 4 bases at J, leaving 7 bases unmatched. Germline CDR1 is MNHEY and CDR2 is SMNVEV (reference sequence). The CDR3 protein is CASSTPTGGTTGELFF. The CDR3 DNA reads TGTGCCAGCAGTACTCCGACAGGGGGCACCACCGGGGAGCTGTTTTTT.